The next 22 T cell receptor beta chains were all read from a single sample in a study of blood T cell repertoires in COVID-19. Produced via immunoSEQ multiplex PCR; TCRdb's table is partial and in-frame only. The data contain 200,000 to 250,000 clones, around 90% of them singletons. Sequenced sample: peripheral blood. Receptor source: a man aged 30-40 years with COVID-19, enrolled during active disease.

J is TRBJ1-5 and V is TRBV4-2, with D tentatively TRBD1 (5 bases). V lost 4 bases to trimming and J lost 7 bases, with 14 bases between them. Germline V gives CDR1 LGHNA, CDR2 YNFKEQ. This CDR3 is 14 amino acids long. CDR3 sequence: CASSLDTPQQPQHF. CDR3 nucleotide sequence: TGTGCCAGCAGCCTGGACACCCCCCAACAGCCCCAGCATTTT.

The chain is built from TRBV30 and TRBJ1-2, with 7 positions matching TRBD1. J lost 8 bases, V lost 3 bases, and 12 bases had no gene match. CDR1 is GTSNPN, CDR2 SVGIG, per germline (reference sequence). This CDR3 comprises 14 residues. The CDR3 loop reads CAWSGPGQVKGYTF. CDR3 nucleotide sequence: TGTGCCTGGAGCGGTCCAGGACAGGTTAAAGGCTACACCTTC.

Only a few counts were recorded for this clone. V gene TRBV18 combines with J gene TRBJ2-1, with 10 bases matching TRBD1. V lost 7 bases to trimming and J lost 7 bases; unmatched junction nucleotides: 7. Germline CDR1 KGHSH, CDR2 LQKENI. This CDR3 has 14 residues. CDR3 coding DNA: TGTGCCAGCTTGCCGGGACAGGGGTTGAATGAGCAGTTCTTC. Protein product: CASLPGQGLNEQFF.

The genes are TRBV28 and TRBJ2-7; 9 bases line up with TRBD1. Germline loops: CDR1 MDHEN, CDR2 SYDVKM. V was pared by 4 bases and J by 5 bases, with 3 bases of the junction left unmatched. This CDR3 contains 13 residues. DNA for the CDR3: TGTGCCAGCAGTTGGGGACAGGGCAACGAGCAGTACTTC. This codes for CASSWGQGNEQYF.

The rearrangement joins TRBV9 to TRBJ2-7, with 8 bases fitting TRBD2. The CDR3 contains 15 residues. V trimming: 2 bases; J trimming: 4 bases; junction bases outside the gene matches: 8. Germline-derived CDR1 and CDR2 are SGDLS and YYNGEE. The CDR3 DNA is TGTGCCAGCAGCGTCTCGGTAGCGGGAATGTACGAGCAGTACTTC. Residues: CASSVSVAGMYEQYF.

The V and J genes are TRBV28 and TRBJ2-2, with D perhaps matching TRBD2 (6 bases). Germline lookup yields CDR1 MDHEN and CDR2 SYDVKM. The CDR3 runs to 15 residues. Trimming left V 6 bases short and J 7 bases short, with 18 bases between. The CDR3 sequence: CASSLRLLSGGELFF. In DNA form, the CDR3 reads TGTGCCAGCAGCCTTCGACTACTTAGCGGCGGGGAGCTGTTTTTT.

The rearrangement joins TRBV7-2 to TRBJ1-2; TRBD1 matches at 8 bases. Germline-derived CDR1 and CDR2 are SGHTA and FQGNSA. The CDR3 covers 15 residues. V gave up 2 bases and J gave up 4 bases; unmatched junction bases: 6. CDR3 in DNA: TGTGCCAGCAGCTTATTTGCAGGGGGCGGCTATGGCTACACCTTC. Its translation: CASSLFAGGGYGYTF.

A single count supports this clone. The chain couples TRBV19 to TRBJ1-5, with D possibly being TRBD1 (5 bases). Deletions cut 9 bases from V and 11 bases from J, with 20 bases between. In germline, CDR1 is LNHDA, CDR2 SQIVND (reference sequence). The CDR3 has 13 residues. The CDR3 protein is CASGDRSGGSQHF. As DNA, the CDR3 is TGTGCCAGCGGGGACCGCTCCGGGGGATCCCAGCATTTT.

The chain joins TRBV6-5 to TRBJ1-1, with D unresolved. The CDR3 sequence is 13 residues long. Trimming left V 3 bases short and J 1 base short, with 6 bases between. CDR1 is MNHEY and CDR2 is SVGAGI in the germline V gene. The CDR3 DNA is TGTGCCAGCAGTTATGGAGAGAACACTGAAGCTTTCTTT. Translated, it gives CASSYGENTEAFF.

The chain links TRBV11-3 to TRBJ1-1, with 8 bases that match TRBD1. The V and J ends lost 5 bases and 5 bases, in that order; junction bases with no gene match: 7. This CDR3 region has 14 residues. Germline V CDR1 and CDR2: SGHNT, YENEEA. The CDR3 sequence is CASSPQGAATEAFF. DNA of the CDR3: TGTGCCAGCAGCCCGCAGGGGGCGGCTACTGAAGCTTTCTTT. The complete variable domain, with remaining parts taken from reference TRBV11-3 and TRBJ1-1, reads EAGVVQSPRYKIIEKKQPVAFWCNPISGHNTLYWYLQNLGQGPELLIRYENEEAVDDSQLPKDRFSAERLKGVDSTLKIQPAELGDSAVYLCASSPQGAATEAFFGQGTRLTVV.

This chain connects TRBV5-1 to TRBJ2-3, with a possible D match to TRBD1 (6 bases). Trimming took off 2 bases at V and 7 bases at J, with 11 bases between the two ends. Germline V gene lookup returns CDR1 SGHRS and CDR2 YFSETQ. The CDR3 contains 13 residues. CDR3 in DNA: TGCGCCAGCAGCTTACCGGGACAAAATACGCAGTATTTT. This translates into CASSLPGQNTQYF.

V gene TRBV6-6 combines with J gene TRBJ2-2; 7 nucleotides match TRBD2. The ends lost 7 bases at V and 3 bases at J; junction bases unmatched: 8. The CDR3 consists of 15 residues. Germline V CDR1 and CDR2: MNHNY, SVGAGI (reference sequence). The CDR3 coding sequence is TGTGCCAGCAACTTTAAGGGAGGGGACACCGGGGAGCTGTTTTTT. Protein product: CASNFKGGDTGELFF.

This chain joins TRBV19 and TRBJ2-1; 13 nucleotides agree with TRBD2. V shed 4 bases, J shed 12 bases, and the junction held 27 bases outside the gene matches. CDR1 is LNHDA, CDR2 SQIVND, per germline (reference sequence). The CDR3 has 21 residues. The CDR3 loop is CASSTQAGRSRTSGSLSGQFF. CDR3 DNA: TGTGCCAGTAGTACGCAAGCGGGACGTTCACGGACTAGCGGGAGTTTGAGCGGGCAGTTCTTC.

A single count supports this clone. The chain carries TRBV27 and TRBJ2-3, with TRBD1 identical over 12 bases. The ends lost 0 bases at V and 6 bases at J; junction bases unmatched: 7. Germline V lookup: CDR1 MNHEY, CDR2 SMNVEV (reference sequence). This CDR3 comprises 17 residues. The CDR3 reads CASSLSSGTGGRDTQYF. In DNA, the CDR3 is TGTGCCAGCAGTTTATCGTCCGGGACAGGGGGCAGGGATACGCAGTATTTT.

This rearrangement joins TRBV5-8 to TRBJ1-6; D might be TRBD1 (5 bases). The CDR3 is 18 amino acids. The V gene's germline CDR1 is SGHTS and CDR2 YDEGEE. V was cut by 1 base and J by 7 bases, with 21 bases left in between. Here the CDR3 DNA reads TGTGCCAGCAGCTTGAGTATCGCATGGGGTAAGGGGAATTCACCCCTCCACTTT. Encoded protein: CASSLSIAWGKGNSPLHF.

Only one count was recorded for this clone. This rearrangement joins TRBV29-1 to TRBJ2-2; D remains unclear. The V gene lost 4 bases and the J gene lost 3 bases, with 6 bases spanning the gap. Per the germline V gene, CDR1 is SQVTM and CDR2 is ANQGSEA. The CDR3 sequence is 12 residues long. CDR3 coding DNA: TGCAGCGTTGGTCTCTACACCGGGGAGCTGTTTTTT. Protein: CSVGLYTGELFF.

V and J are TRBV5-1 and TRBJ2-2; no clear D. CDR3 length: 14 amino acids. Deletions cut 0 bases from V and 2 bases from J, with 5 bases between. Germline V gene sequence: CDR1 SGHRS, CDR2 YFSETQ. The CDR3 reads CASSLVRNTGELFF. The CDR3 nucleotides read TGCGCCAGCAGCTTGGTCAGAAACACCGGGGAGCTGTTTTTT.

The chain joins TRBV7-9 to TRBJ2-7; D is uncertain. The CDR3 runs to 15 residues. V was shortened by 1 base and J by 1 base, with 11 bases between the two germline ends. Germline CDR1 SEHNR, CDR2 FQNEAQ (reference sequence). This chain's CDR3 is CASSLVPRGSYEQYF. CDR3 DNA sequence: TGTGCCAGCAGCTTAGTACCGAGAGGATCCTACGAGCAGTACTTC.

The chain carries TRBV3-1 (or the pseudogene TRBV3-2) and TRBJ1-4, with D possibly being TRBD1 (5 bases). CDR1 is LGHDT and CDR2 is YNNKEL in the germline V gene (reference sequence). Deletions cut 4 bases from V and 8 bases from J, with 11 bases between. The CDR3 sequence is 13 residues long. As DNA, the CDR3 is TGTGCCAGCAGCCTCAAAGGACAAGAAAAACTGTTTTTT. This codes for CASSLKGQEKLFF.

The V and J genes are TRBV11-3 and TRBJ2-2; 8 nucleotides line up with TRBD1. The V gene end was trimmed by 3 bases and the J gene end by 2 bases; junction bases not matched to a gene: 2. From germline, CDR1 is SGHNT and CDR2 YENEEA. This CDR3 region has 15 residues. The CDR3 nucleotides are TGTGCCAGCAGCTTCACAGGGGGAAACACCGGGGAGCTGTTTTTT. It is translated as CASSFTGGNTGELFF.

The chain combines TRBV21-1 with TRBJ1-3. TRBV21-1 is a listed pseudogene. The CDR3 totals 17 residues. The CDR3 DNA reads TGTGCCAGCAGCAAAGTGATGGACCGGGAGGCTGGAAACACCATATATTTT. The encoded protein is CASSKVMDREAGNTIYF.

The V gene is TRBV7-2, the J gene TRBJ2-3; TRBD2 matches 9 bases. Trimming at V came to 5 bases and at J to 0 bases, leaving 6 bases not matched to a gene. The CDR3 extends over 16 amino acids. Germline V CDR1 and CDR2: SGHTA, FQGNSA. The CDR3, as DNA: TGTGCCAGCAGCGTCGCCGGGACTAGCAGCACAGATACGCAGTATTTT. Translated: CASSVAGTSSTDTQYF.